This T cell receptor (beta chain) derives from a study of T cell responses to AZD1222 COVID-19 vaccine. Study background: Second-dose groups at about 4 or about 12 weeks were pooled. Study-wide results and limits: The study reported that nearly half of spike-specific TCRs target unmutated variant regions.

Comments on this clone: Its antigen is not identified.

V gave up 5 bases and J gave up 7 bases, with 16 bases separating them. Germline CDR1 is SGHNT and CDR2 is YYREEE (reference sequence). This CDR3 contains 13 residues. TCRdb keeps only in-frame clones here, not all; method: immunoSEQ multiplex PCR. The repertoire holds 200,000 or so clones, with approximately 92% as singletons. The chain combines TRBV5-4 with TRBJ2-7; D uncertain. Source: peripheral blood, taken on day 0 of AZD1222 vaccination. The receptor was derived from an adult in good health. The CDR3 sequence is CASSHAEFTEQYF. CDR3 nucleotides: TGTGCCAGCAGTCACGCTGAGTTCACGGAGCAGTACTTC.